This TCR beta chain was captured in a study of T cell repertoires in cytomegalovirus infection. Looking at the study overall: As its CMV epitopes, the study selected recently identified HLA-C-restricted and well-studied HLA-B-restricted targets. CMV infection plus the matching HLA type was flagged by public TCR beta signatures.

TCRdb re-analysed the reads in MiXCR, keeping a single row per CDR3 protein. The repertoire has 100,000 to 150,000 distinct CDR3 sequences, 25% to 35% of them found once; the top ten carry around three fifths. Ten or more counts support this clonotype. Its target is unknown. Study-wide points: Cumulative frequency of public TCR beta families picked out carriers of CMV plus the relevant HLA. The ex vivo response was dominated by HLA-C-restricted CMV-specific TCR beta clonotypes.

CDR1 is SGHTA, CDR2 FQGNSA, per germline. This CDR3 region has 16 residues. With 8 bases removed from V and 9 bases from J, the gap between germline ends came to 29 bases. Sequenced material: CD8+ T cells from cultured PBMCs, taken from culture after CMV antigen stimulation. The sequence was collected from a human donor in good health (CMV status not recorded). Some clones in this sample may be carry-over from other donors' samples. The chain links TRBV7-2 to TRBJ2-7; D ambiguous. The chain's CDR3 is CASSHAEISARIGQYF. The CDR3, as DNA: TGTGCCAGCTCGCACGCCGAGATAAGCGCCCGAATCGGGCAGTACTTC.